This TCR beta chain appears in the sequencing data of a study of cytomegalovirus exposure and HLA in healthy donors. Concerning this clone itself: The antigen is not known.

Broader study findings: The study listed some 160 cytomegalovirus-associated TCR beta chains. Rare TCR sequences predominated, though certain public TCRs were found in many donors. The study assumed roughly uniform donor sequencing depth for presence/absence analyses.

This CDR3 has 14 residues. The V end was cut by 0 bases, the J end by 5 bases, with 11 bases between. CDR1 and CDR2 (germline): GTSNPN, SVGIG (reference sequence). PCR involved 60 Vbeta and 13 Jbeta primers. Profiling relied on immunoSEQ multiplex PCR, and the TCRdb table lists in-frame clones only, not all of them. This table has about 130,000 clones, 73% appearing once. The chain is built from TRBV30 and TRBJ1-5; D uncertain. This sequence was found in a man aged 55 to 70 in good health and CMV-seropositive. Sequencing input: PBMCs. The CDR3 nucleotides are TGTGCCTGGAGTGTCGGCCGACTCGATCAGCCCCAGCATTTT. It yields the protein CAWSVGRLDQPQHF.